A selection of T cell receptor beta chains follows, all from one sample in a study of cytomegalovirus exposure and HLA in healthy donors. TCRdb keeps only in-frame clones here, not all; method: immunoSEQ multiplex PCR. Here the sample spans some 150,000 clones, approximately 80% being singletons. The material sequenced was PBMCs. All receptors derive from a man aged 30 to 45 in good health and CMV-seropositive. Each CDR3 is given with its conserved first and last residue. D genes are given only for firm matches. The size entry is marked missing in some rows and otherwise reads once, few, many or a size class.

D | J | V | size | DNA | CDR3
TRBD2 | TRBJ2-7 | TRBV4-1 | - | TGCGCCAGCAGCCAAGAGCTAGCGGAGACCTACGAGCAGTACTTC | CASSQELAETYEQYF
TRBD2 | TRBJ2-3 | TRBV9 | - | TGTGCCAGCAGCGTATATCAAGCGGGGTACACAGATACGCAGTATTTT | CASSVYQAGYTDTQYF
TRBD2 | TRBJ2-1 | TRBV5-4 | - | TGTGCCAGCACTAAGGGTACGGGACTAGGTTTTAATGAGCAGTTCTTC | CASTKGTGLGFNEQFF
- | TRBJ1-5 | TRBV6-5 | - | TGTGCCAGCAGTTCCATGGCGGGGCGCAATCAGCCCCAGCATTTT | CASSSMAGRNQPQHF
TRBD2 | TRBJ2-3 | TRBV18 | - | TGTGCCAGCTCACCCGGACTAGCGGGATTAGATACGCAGTATTTT | CASSPGLAGLDTQYF
TRBD1 | TRBJ1-1 | TRBV27 | - | TGTGCCAGCAGTTTGGGGACAGGGTCCACTGAAGCTTTCTTT | CASSLGTGSTEAFF
- | TRBJ2-5 | TRBV6-5 | - | TGTGCCAGCAGTTACTTGAGGCAGTCCCAGGAGACCCAGTACTTC | CASSYLRQSQETQYF
TRBD1 | TRBJ2-3 | TRBV7-6 | - | TGTGCCAGCAGCTTAAAGGTGGTCAGGGGGTTCCAAAGCACAGATACGCAGTATTTT | CASSLKVVRGFQSTDTQYF
- | TRBJ2-3 | TRBV7-6 | - | TGTGCCAGCAGCTTGGTGTCGGTTTTCACAGATACGCAGTATTTT | CASSLVSVFTDTQYF
TRBD1 | TRBJ2-7 | TRBV6-5 | - | TGTGCCAGCAGTTACTCGGGACAGGGGGCTTACGAGCAGTACTTC | CASSYSGQGAYEQYF
TRBD1 | TRBJ2-5 | TRBV28 | - | TGTGCCAGCAGATCCGACCGGGACAGGGGTATGGGGACCCAGTACTTC | CASRSDRDRGMGTQYF
- | TRBJ1-4 | TRBV9 | - | TGTGCCAGCAGCGTAGGGATTGCGGGTGGGACAGAAAAACTGTTTTTT | CASSVGIAGGTEKLFF
- | TRBJ1-1 | TRBV7-9 | - | TGTGCCAGCAGCCAGGGATCGGCGGCTTTCTTT | CASSQGSAAFF
- | TRBJ1-1 | TRBV21-1 | - | TGTGCCAGCAGCAAAGAGGAGGGGTGTAGCACTGAAGCTTTCTTT | CASSKEEGCSTEAFF
- | TRBJ1-1 | TRBV5-4 | - | TGTGCCAGCAGAATGGGGGGTGGGCACACTGAAGCTTTCTTT | CASRMGGGHTEAFF
TRBD1 | TRBJ1-5 | TRBV5-6 | - | TGTGCCAGCACCGGCCCGGGACAGAGCAATCAGCCCCAGCATTTT | CASTGPGQSNQPQHF
- | TRBJ1-2 | TRBV5-6 | - | TGTGCCAGCAGCTTCCCCGGGTACGGCTACACCTTC | CASSFPGYGYTF
- | TRBJ1-2 | TRBV19 | - | TGTGCCAGTAGGGAGGAGGCGGGAAAGTGGGGCTACACCTTC | CASREEAGKWGYTF
TRBD2 | TRBJ2-7 | TRBV6-5 | - | TGTGCCAGCAGCCCTACTAGCGGAAGCTCCTACGAGCAGTACTTC | CASSPTSGSSYEQYF
- | TRBJ1-3 | TRBV21-1 | - | TGTGCCAGCAGCAACACCGCGGGAGGGTTGGCCGGAAACACCATATATTTT | CASSNTAGGLAGNTIYF
- | TRBJ1-2 | TRBV30 | - | TGTGCCTGGAGCGCGGGGGACTATGGCTACACCTTC | CAWSAGDYGYTF
- | TRBJ2-7 | TRBV27 | - | TGTGCCAGCTCACCTCGAGGAGGACCCCGCTCGGGGGTGTTCTACGAGCAGTACTTC | CASSPRGGPRSGVFYEQYF
- | TRBJ2-7 | TRBV5-4 | - | TGTGCCAGCAAGCCCGGGACTGCAACCTACGAGCAGTACTTC | CASKPGTATYEQYF
- | TRBJ2-1 | TRBV7-9 | - | TGTGCCAGCAGCCCCTTCACTAGCAATGAGCAGTTCTTC | CASSPFTSNEQFF
- | TRBJ1-1 | TRBV6-5 | few | TGTGCCAGCAGTTACTCAAGTGGGGGGTTCACTGAAGCTTTCTTT | CASSYSSGGFTEAFF
TRBD1 | TRBJ2-2 | TRBV4-2 | - | TGTGCCAGCAGCCAAGGGCTAGGGGGCAACGGGGAGCTGTTTTTT | CASSQGLGGNGELFF
- | TRBJ1-3 | TRBV10-1 | few | TGCGCCAGCAGTGATTCGGGTTACTCTGGAAACACCATATATTTT | CASSDSGYSGNTIYF